The present T cell receptor (beta chain) was sequenced within a study of shared clonotypes between healthy human individuals. Study-wide context: A couple of female and a few male donors aged 18 to 49 were enrolled. Donors had three CD4 naive, three CD4 memory, two CD8 naive and one CD8 memory plate apiece.

General observations from the study: A reduction in generation probabilities was seen for non-shared clonotypes relative to those shared by all four donors.

All donors were Caucasian adults living in Nashville, Tennessee. Concerning this clone: Antigen specificity is unknown.

CDR3 length equals 14 residues. Between the trimmed V and J ends, which lost 2 bases and 4 bases, there was a span of 9 bases. CDR1 is SGHNT and CDR2 is YYREEE in the germline V gene (reference sequence). Produced via immunoSEQ multiplex PCR; TCRdb's table is partial and in-frame only. The repertoire holds around 2.3 million clones, roughly 95% seen once, with roughly 0.13% in the top ten. The sample consisted of naive CD4+ T cells sorted from blood. Described subset: CD45RA+ positively selected. The TCR sequence derives from a man between 18 and 29 years old in good health. The gene calls are TRBV5-4 and TRBJ2-2; a possible D gene is TRBD1 (6 bases). The CDR3 DNA is TGTGCCAGCAGCTTACTACAGGGCACCGGGGAGCTGTTTTTT. Residues: CASSLLQGTGELFF.